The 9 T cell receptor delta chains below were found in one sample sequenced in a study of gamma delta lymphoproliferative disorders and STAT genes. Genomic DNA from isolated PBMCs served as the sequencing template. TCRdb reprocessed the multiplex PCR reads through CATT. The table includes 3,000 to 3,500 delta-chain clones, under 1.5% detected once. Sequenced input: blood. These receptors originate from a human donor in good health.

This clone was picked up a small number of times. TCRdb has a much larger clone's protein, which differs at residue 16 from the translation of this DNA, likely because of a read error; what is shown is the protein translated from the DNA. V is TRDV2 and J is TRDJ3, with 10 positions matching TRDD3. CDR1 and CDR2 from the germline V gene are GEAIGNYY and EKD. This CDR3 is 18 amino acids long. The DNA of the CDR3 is TGTGCCTGTGACACCGGGGGATACGGCACCTGGGACACCCGACAGGTGTTTTTC. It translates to CACDTGGYGTWDTRQVFF.

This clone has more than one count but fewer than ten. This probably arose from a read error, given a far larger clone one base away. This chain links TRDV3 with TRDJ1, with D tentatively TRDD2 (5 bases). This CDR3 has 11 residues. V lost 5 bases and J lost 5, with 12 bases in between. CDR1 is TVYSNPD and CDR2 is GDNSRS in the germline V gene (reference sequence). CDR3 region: CALPPGDKLIF. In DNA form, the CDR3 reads TGTGCCCTTCCACCGGGGGATAAACTCATCTTT.

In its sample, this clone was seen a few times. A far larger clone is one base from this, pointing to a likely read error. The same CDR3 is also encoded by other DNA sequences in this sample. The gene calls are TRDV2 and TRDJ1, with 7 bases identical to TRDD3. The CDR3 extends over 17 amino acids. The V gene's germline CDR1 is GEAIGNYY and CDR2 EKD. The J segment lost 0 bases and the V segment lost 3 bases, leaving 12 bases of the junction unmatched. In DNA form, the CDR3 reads TGTGCCTGTGACGAGATAGGGGGATCCCTATACACCGATAAACTCATCTTT. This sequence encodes CACDEIGGSLYTDKLIF.

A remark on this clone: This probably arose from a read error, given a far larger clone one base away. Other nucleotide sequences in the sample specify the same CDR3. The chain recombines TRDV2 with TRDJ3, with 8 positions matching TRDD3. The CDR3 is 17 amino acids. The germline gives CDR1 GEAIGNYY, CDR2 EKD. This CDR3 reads CACDTVLGVWDTRQMFF. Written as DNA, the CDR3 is TGTGCCTGTGACACCGTACTGGGGGTATGGGACACTCGACAGATGTTTTTC.

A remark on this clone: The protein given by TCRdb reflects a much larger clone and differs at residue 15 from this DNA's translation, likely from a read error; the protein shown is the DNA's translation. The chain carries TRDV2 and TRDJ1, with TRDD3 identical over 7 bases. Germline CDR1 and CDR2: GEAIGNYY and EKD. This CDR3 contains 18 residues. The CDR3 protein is CACDPVLGNMEYTDRLIF. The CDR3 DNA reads TGTGCCTGTGACCCCGTACTGGGGAACATGGAGTACACCGATAGACTCATCTTT.

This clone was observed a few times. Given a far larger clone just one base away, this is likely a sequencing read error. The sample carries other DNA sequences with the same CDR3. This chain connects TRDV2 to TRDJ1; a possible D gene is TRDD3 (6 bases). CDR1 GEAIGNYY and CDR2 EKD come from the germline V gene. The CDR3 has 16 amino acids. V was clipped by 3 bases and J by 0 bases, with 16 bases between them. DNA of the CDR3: TGTGCCTGTGACCCTCTGGGGAAGAGGGACACCGATAAACTCATCTTT. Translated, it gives CACDPLGKRDTDKLIF.

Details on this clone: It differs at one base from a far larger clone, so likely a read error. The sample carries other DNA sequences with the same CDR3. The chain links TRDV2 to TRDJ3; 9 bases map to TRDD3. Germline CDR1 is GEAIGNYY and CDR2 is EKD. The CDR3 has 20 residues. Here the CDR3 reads CACDTVSGGYSSWDTRQMFF. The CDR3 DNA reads TGTGCCTGTGACACCGTGAGTGGGGGATATAGCTCCTGGGATACCCGACAGATGTTTTTC.

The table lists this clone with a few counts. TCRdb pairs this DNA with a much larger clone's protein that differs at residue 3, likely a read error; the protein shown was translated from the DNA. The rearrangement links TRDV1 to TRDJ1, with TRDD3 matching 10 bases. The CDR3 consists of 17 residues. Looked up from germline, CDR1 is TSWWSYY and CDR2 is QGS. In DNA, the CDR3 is TGTGCTCCTGGGCCGACGGGGGGGATACGCCACACCGATAAACTCATCTTT. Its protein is CAPGPTGGIRHTDKLIF.

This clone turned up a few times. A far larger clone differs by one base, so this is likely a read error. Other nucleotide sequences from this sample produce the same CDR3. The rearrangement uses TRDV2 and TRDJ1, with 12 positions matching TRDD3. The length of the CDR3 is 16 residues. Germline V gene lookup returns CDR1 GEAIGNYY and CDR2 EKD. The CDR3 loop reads CACVALGDTGADKLIF. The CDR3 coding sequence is TGTGCCTGTGTTGCTCTGGGGGATACGGGCGCCGACAAACTCATCTTT.